A single sample gave rise to the 32 T cell receptor beta chains below, sequenced in a study of shared clonotypes between healthy human individuals. Only in-frame clones appear in the TCRdb table, and some are missing; sequencing was by immunoSEQ multiplex PCR. The profile covers 400,000 to 600,000 clones, with 70% to 80% appearing a single time and approximately 13% taken by the ten largest. The sample comprised PBMCs. The receptors were sampled from a woman between 35 and 50 years old in good health. Some clones in this sample may be carry-over from other donors' samples.

The chain is built from TRBV5-4 and TRBJ2-7; 9 nucleotides agree with TRBD2. Germline-derived CDR1 and CDR2 are SGHNT and YYREEE (reference sequence). The CDR3 totals 16 residues. Trimming took 0 bases from V and 3 from J; bases not matched to a gene: 7. The CDR3 DNA follows: TGTGCCAGCAGCTTGGGCCGGACTAGCGCTTTCTACGAGCAGTACTTC. Translated, it gives CASSLGRTSAFYEQYF.

The chain carries TRBV5-4 and TRBJ2-3; 8 bases line up with TRBD2. This CDR3 contains 15 residues. The V gene's germline CDR1 is SGHNT and CDR2 YYREEE (reference sequence). J lost 0 bases, V lost 1 base, and 1 base had no gene match. The CDR3 loop reads CASSLSSGSTDTQYF. CDR3 DNA sequence: TGTGCCAGCAGCTTGTCTAGCGGGAGCACAGATACGCAGTATTTT.

About this clone: Other DNA sequences within the sample encode an identical CDR3. The genes are TRBV7-2 and TRBJ1-5; D remains ambiguous. The germline gives CDR1 SGHTA, CDR2 FQGNSA. This CDR3 has 12 residues. Trimming shortened V by 5 bases and J by 3 bases, and 5 bases separated the two germline ends. The CDR3 protein is CASSRYNQPQHF. The DNA for the CDR3 is TGTGCCAGCAGCCGGTACAATCAGCCCCAGCATTTT.

The CDR3 is CASKVGDQPQHF. The CDR3 region has the DNA TGTGCCAGCAAAGTAGGGGATCAGCCCCAGCATTTT. The chain combines TRBV28 with TRBJ1-5; TRBD1 is a possible D gene (5 bases). Trimming stripped 7 bases from V and 5 bases from J, with 9 bases between. This CDR3 comprises 12 residues. From germline, CDR1 is MDHEN and CDR2 SYDVKM.

The chain is built from TRBV9 and TRBJ2-3; no firm D call. The CDR3 spans 15 residues. Between the trimmed V and J ends, which lost 0 bases and 2 bases, there was a span of 10 bases. CDR1 and CDR2 (germline): SGDLS, YYNGEE. The DNA for the CDR3 is TGTGCCAGCAGCGTAGTCGGGTGGACCACAGATACGCAGTATTTT. Its protein product is CASSVVGWTTDTQYF.

CDR3 nucleotide sequence: TGTGCCAGCAGTGTGGATCGGGTGAACTCCGAGCAGTACTTC. Its protein is CASSVDRVNSEQYF. The J gene is TRBJ2-7, the V gene TRBV6-1, with D hard to call. The CDR3 runs 14 residues. Germline-derived CDR1 and CDR2 are MNHNS and SASEGT. Trimming pared 4 bases from V and 6 bases from J, leaving 16 bases between.

The V call is TRBV9, the J call TRBJ1-1; D remains unclear. V dropped 2 bases and J dropped 3 bases, with 8 bases sitting between them. The germline V gene has CDR1 SGDLS and CDR2 YYNGEE. The CDR3 runs to 13 residues. CDR3 DNA: TGTGCCAGCAGCGTCGGGGTCCACACTGAAGCTTTCTTT. The encoded protein is CASSVGVHTEAFF.

This clone has only a few counts. The chain is built from TRBV28 and TRBJ2-3, with D perhaps assigned TRBD1 or TRBD2 (6 bases each). CDR1 and CDR2 from the germline V gene are MDHEN and SYDVKM. The CDR3 length is 14 residues. The germline V and J ends were trimmed by 6 bases and 0 bases, with 10 bases remaining between them. CDR3 coding DNA: TGTGCCAGCAGGGGGGGCGTCAGCACAGATACGCAGTATTTT. Amino acids: CASRGGVSTDTQYF.

The V call is TRBV10-3, the J call TRBJ2-3, with 7 bases aligning to TRBD2. V was clipped by 2 bases and J by 0 bases; unmatched bases: 2. Germline V gene data show CDR1 as ENHRY and CDR2 as SYGVKD. There are 15 residues in the CDR3. This CDR3 reads CAISEGRESTDTQYF. DNA for the CDR3: TGTGCCATCAGTGAGGGGCGGGAGAGCACAGATACGCAGTATTTT.

This clone was found once. V usage is TRBV5-1 and J usage is TRBJ1-3; D uncertain. The CDR3 is 16 amino acids. Germline CDR1 SGHRS, CDR2 YFSETQ. Trimming removed 4 bases at V and 0 bases at J, with 14 bases between. CDR3: CASSQNRQVSGNTIYF. Written as DNA, the CDR3 is TGCGCCAGCAGCCAGAACCGACAAGTCTCTGGAAACACCATATATTTT.

This chain joins TRBV28 and TRBJ1-1, with D possibly matching TRBD1 (5 bases). In germline, CDR1 is MDHEN, CDR2 SYDVKM. The CDR3 loop spans 13 amino acids. V shed 3 bases and J shed 10 bases, with 15 bases lying between them. In nucleotides, the CDR3 is TGTGCCAGCAGTTTGGGACCGAGTTTGGGAGCTTTCTTT. Its protein product is CASSLGPSLGAFF.

V and J are TRBV7-2 and TRBJ2-5; D gene uncertain. The CDR3 sequence is 15 residues long. Per germline, CDR1 SGHTA and CDR2 FQGNSA. Trimming took 4 bases from V and 1 from J, leaving 13 bases between them. In DNA form, the CDR3 reads TGTGCCAGCAGCTCCTCCGGTGCACCCCAAGAGACCCAGTACTTC. This encodes CASSSSGAPQETQYF.

The gene calls are TRBV28 and TRBJ2-1; D is perhaps TRBD2 (6 bases). V was clipped by 3 bases and J by 9 bases, with 12 bases between them. The CDR3 loop spans 13 amino acids. Germline CDR1 MDHEN, CDR2 SYDVKM. The CDR3 loop is CASSFTGEAEQFF. The CDR3 DNA follows: TGTGCCAGCAGTTTTACGGGGGAGGCTGAGCAGTTCTTC.

The DNA for the CDR3 is TGTGCCAGCAGTAGGATGAGCGGACCCCCCTACGAGCAGTACTTC. Its protein is CASSRMSGPPYEQYF. The chain carries TRBV2 and TRBJ2-7, with D possibly matching TRBD2 (5 bases). The CDR3 is made up of 15 amino acids. Looked up from germline, CDR1 is SNHLY and CDR2 is FYNNEI. V lost 5 bases and J lost 2, with 16 bases in between.

CDR3 loop: CASSQALGETQYF. The CDR3 DNA reads as TGTGCCAGCAGCCAAGCCCTCGGAGAGACCCAGTACTTC. The chain couples TRBV14 to TRBJ2-5; D gene ambiguous. CDR1 SGHDN and CDR2 FVKESK come from the germline V gene. There are 13 residues in the CDR3. V dropped 1 base and J dropped 4 bases, with 7 bases sitting between them.

This clone was detected many times. The chain employs TRBV11-2 and TRBJ2-1; D is unclear. Germline V gene sequence: CDR1 SGHAT, CDR2 FQNNGV. Trimming left V 3 bases short and J 8 bases short, with 17 bases between. The CDR3 runs to 15 residues. The CDR3 coding sequence is TGTGCCAGCAGCTTTACCGGGTCGTCCGTCGATGAGCAGTTCTTC. It is translated as CASSFTGSSVDEQFF.

This chain links TRBV29-1 with TRBJ2-6, with a weak D call TRBD2 (6 bases). The CDR3 sequence is 13 residues long. The germline gives CDR1 SQVTM, CDR2 ANQGSEA. V gave up 4 bases and J gave up 3 bases, with 7 bases separating them. CDR3 in amino acids: CSVGGGGANVLTF. Here the CDR3 DNA reads TGCAGCGTTGGGGGAGGTGGGGCCAACGTCCTGACTTTC.

The J gene is TRBJ2-1, the V gene TRBV9; 9 bases line up with TRBD2. CDR3 length: 16 residues. In germline, CDR1 is SGDLS, CDR2 YYNGEE. The ends lost 0 bases at V and 3 bases at J; junction bases unmatched: 4. The CDR3, as DNA: TGTGCCAGCAGCGTAGGGTTGCGGGAGGGCTACAATGAGCAGTTCTTC. It specifies CASSVGLREGYNEQFF. The whole variable domain, filled in from reference TRBV9 and TRBJ2-1, reads DSGVTQTPKHLITATGQRVTLRCSPRSGDLSVYWYQQSLDQGLQFLIQYYNGEERAKGNILERFSAQQFPDLHSELNLSSLELGDSALYFCASSVGLREGYNEQFFGPGTRLTVL.

This sequence joins TRBV6-5 and TRBJ1-2; D ambiguous. This CDR3 region has 13 residues. Germline V gene sequence: CDR1 MNHEY, CDR2 SVGAGI. The V and J ends lost 6 bases and 5 bases respectively, with 13 bases between them. CDR3 DNA: TGTGCCAGCAGGCCGGAGGGCCGTTATGGCTACACCTTC. This translates into CASRPEGRYGYTF.

The chain uses TRBV11-2 and TRBJ1-1; D remains unclear. Germline-derived CDR1 and CDR2 are SGHAT and FQNNGV. V lost 3 bases and J lost 2, with 7 bases in between. The CDR3 has 13 residues. The CDR3 reads CASSFGQNTEAFF. The CDR3 bases are TGTGCCAGCAGCTTCGGCCAAAACACTGAAGCTTTCTTT.

The chain combines TRBV6-1 with TRBJ2-3, with D perhaps matching TRBD2 (5 bases). CDR1 and CDR2 (germline): MNHNS, SASEGT. Trimming took 7 bases from V and 3 from J, leaving 14 bases between them. This CDR3 contains 14 residues. CDR3 bases: TGTGCCAGCATGCCGACGGGAAGGACAGATACGCAGTATTTT. Its protein is CASMPTGRTDTQYF.

The CDR3: CASSLGQGDYEQYF. CDR3 nucleotide sequence: TGCGCCAGCAGCTTGGGTCAGGGAGACTACGAGCAGTACTTC. The chain joins TRBV5-1 to TRBJ2-7; the D gene could be TRBD1 or TRBD2 (5 bases each). This CDR3 region has 14 residues. V lost 0 bases and J 3 bases, leaving 10 bases between the germline ends. The germline CDR1 and CDR2 sequences are SGHRS and YFSETQ. The full variable domain, rest sourced from reference TRBV5-1 and TRBJ2-7, is KAGVTQTPRYLIKTRGQQVTLSCSPISGHRSVSWYQQTPGQGLQFLFEYFSETQRNKGNFPGRFSGRQFSNSRSEMNVSTLELGDSALYLCASSLGQGDYEQYFGPGTRLTVT.

The rearrangement uses TRBV5-1 and TRBJ1-2; D gene unclear. V shed 1 base and J shed 8 bases, with 15 bases lying between them. Germline V gene sequence: CDR1 SGHRS, CDR2 YFSETQ. This CDR3 is 14 amino acids long. Here the CDR3 reads CASSLLVAPEGYTF. The DNA for the CDR3 is TGCGCCAGCAGCTTGTTGGTAGCTCCGGAAGGCTACACCTTC.

On this clone: Other DNA sequences in this sample translate to the same CDR3. This chain links TRBV5-1 with TRBJ2-1, with 9 bases aligning to TRBD2. The CDR3 runs to 14 residues. V lost 1 base, J lost 6 bases, and 2 bases stayed unmatched. Germline CDR1 is SGHRS and CDR2 is YFSETQ. CDR3 loop: CASSLTSGPNEQFF. CDR3 nucleotides: TGCGCCAGCAGCTTGACTAGCGGGCCCAATGAGCAGTTCTTC.

This rearrangement joins TRBV9 to TRBJ2-5, with D perhaps matching TRBD1 or TRBD2 (5 bases each). The CDR3 extends over 16 amino acids. Germline lookup yields CDR1 SGDLS and CDR2 YYNGEE. Between the trimmed V and J ends, which lost 4 bases and 2 bases, there was a span of 18 bases. The DNA of the CDR3 is TGTGCCAGCAGCCCCCTGGGGGACGCATATCAAGAGACCCAGTACTTC. Protein sequence: CASSPLGDAYQETQYF.

The genes are TRBV10-2 and TRBJ2-1; tentative D call: TRBD1 (6 bases). Trimming took off 6 bases at V and 4 bases at J, with 16 bases between the two ends. This CDR3 comprises 15 residues. CDR1 WSHSY and CDR2 SAAADI come from the germline V gene. CDR3 sequence reads: CASSSSRDKYNEQFF. As DNA, the CDR3 is TGCGCCAGCAGCTCAAGTCGGGACAAATACAATGAGCAGTTCTTC.

The rearrangement links TRBV30 to TRBJ1-2; 7 nucleotides match TRBD1. The CDR3 covers 12 residues. Germline lookup yields CDR1 GTSNPN and CDR2 SVGIG (reference sequence). J was trimmed by 4 bases and V by 3 bases; bases with no gene match: 2. The CDR3 sequence: CAWRGTVYGYTF. The CDR3, as DNA: TGTGCCTGGAGGGGGACAGTCTATGGCTACACCTTC.

The chain has TRBV2 and TRBJ1-3; D unresolved. Trimming took off 4 bases at V and 1 base at J, with 8 bases between the two ends. Germline CDR1 is SNHLY and CDR2 is FYNNEI. This CDR3 is 14 amino acids long. CDR3 in amino acids: CASSVADSGNTIYF. The CDR3 region has the DNA TGTGCCAGCAGTGTGGCGGATTCTGGAAACACCATATATTTT.

The V gene is TRBV7-8, the J gene TRBJ1-1; 8 nucleotides align to TRBD1. From germline, CDR1 is SGHVS and CDR2 FQNEAQ. This CDR3 has 15 amino acids. The V and J ends lost 2 bases and 1 base, in that order; junction bases with no gene match: 3. CDR3 sequence reads: CASSLLTGANTEAFF. CDR3 coding DNA: TGTGCCAGCAGCTTACTGACAGGGGCGAACACTGAAGCTTTCTTT.

This chain uses TRBV18 with TRBJ1-5; 7 positions match TRBD1. The CDR3 runs to 13 residues. Germline-derived CDR1 and CDR2 are KGHSH and LQKENI. J was trimmed by 5 bases and V by 5 bases; bases with no gene match: 3. CDR3 nucleotide sequence: TGTGCCAGCTCAGGGACAGCGGATCAGCCCCAGCATTTT. Translation: CASSGTADQPQHF. The entire variable domain, with the rest obtained from reference TRBV18 and TRBJ1-5, is as follows: NAGVMQNPRHLVRRRGQEARLRCSPMKGHSHVYWYRQLPEEGLKFMVYLQKENIIDESGMPKERFSAEFPKEGPSILRIQQVVRGDSAAYFCASSGTADQPQHFGDGTRLSIL.

V and J are TRBV7-2 and TRBJ2-7; a possible D gene is TRBD2 (5 bases). CDR1 is SGHTA and CDR2 is FQGNSA in the germline V gene. With 1 base removed from V and 0 bases from J, the gap between germline ends came to 10 bases. The CDR3 extends over 15 amino acids. CDR3 residues: CASSLDGLASYEQYF. CDR3 bases: TGTGCCAGCAGCTTAGATGGTCTAGCCTCCTACGAGCAGTACTTC.

The rearrangement uses TRBV11-3 and TRBJ2-5; weak D call: TRBD1 (6 bases). The J call may be faulty, since TRBJ2-7 better matches the DNA end. The germline gives CDR1 SGHNT, CDR2 YENEEA. The CDR3 has 13 residues. Here the CDR3 DNA reads TGTGCCAGCAGCTTAGATCCAGGGGCCGAGCAGTACTTC. This encodes CASSLDPGAEQYF.